This TCR beta chain was observed in a study of yellow fever vaccine responses in identical twins. TCRdb re-derived calls from the RT-PCR reads in MiXCR, one entry per CDR3 protein. The sample carries around 4,400 distinct CDR3 sequences, 65% to 90% recorded once. Notes on this clonotype: Its specificity is unknown.

This CDR3 has 13 residues. Germline CDR1 reads SGHRS; CDR2 reads YFSETQ. V gave up 1 base and J gave up 1 base, with 6 bases separating them. Findings and caveats of the study: Twins' vaccine T cell responses were reported to seem partly convergent and partly personalized.

This sample comprised T cells from blood (PBMCs), unsorted or a sorted subset (not recorded which), obtained before or after yellow fever vaccination (not recorded which). This sequence was found in a woman younger than 30 who received the yellow fever vaccine. V gene TRBV5-1 combines with J gene TRBJ2-7; D ambiguous. The CDR3 region is CASSLTDSYEQYF. The CDR3 DNA is TGCGCCAGCAGCTTGACAGATTCCTACGAGCAGTACTTC. The entire variable domain, with the rest obtained from reference TRBV5-1 and TRBJ2-7, is as follows: KAGVTQTPRYLIKTRGQQVTLSCSPISGHRSVSWYQQTPGQGLQFLFEYFSETQRNKGNFPGRFSGRQFSNSRSEMNVSTLELGDSALYLCASSLTDSYEQYFGPGTRLTVT.